One sample yielded the 5 T cell receptor beta chains listed below, sequenced in a study of human T cells and chemical hapten exposure. TCRdb reprocessed the RACE reads via MiXCR and lists one record per CDR3 protein. Found here are tens of thousands of distinct CDR3 sequences, approximately 12% of them singletons; the top ten hold under 6%. Time point of the sample: patch test 3, about 24 weeks after DPC sensitization. Treatment meaning: therapeutic diphenylcyclopropenone sensitization with weekly scalp DPC. The sequences come from whole blood, collected in connection with sensitization to the hapten diphenylcyclopropenone (DPC). All receptors derive from a woman in her forties or fifties with alopecia areata. Some clones in this sample may be carry-over from other donors' samples.

This clonotype was found a few times. The J gene is TRBJ2-2, the V gene TRBV12-3 or TRBV12-4, with unresolved D. Trimming removed 3 bases at V and 6 bases at J, with 2 bases between. The CDR3 is made up of 11 amino acids. This chain's CDR3 is CASSFAGELFF. CDR3 bases: TGTGCCAGCAGTTTTGCCGGGGAGCTGTTTTTT.

The genes are TRBV20-1 and TRBJ1-1; 8 nucleotides agree with TRBD1. This CDR3 region has 13 residues. The ends lost 5 bases at V and 5 bases at J; junction bases unmatched: 7. Germline CDR1 DFQATT, CDR2 SNEGSKA (reference sequence). Written as DNA, the CDR3 is TGCAGTGCTCAGCGACAGGGGCAGACTGAAGCTTTCTTT. Encoded protein: CSAQRQGQTEAFF.

This clonotype was recorded at least ten times. As DNA, the CDR3 is TGTGCCAGCAGCACCCCCGGGACAGAGAAAAACATTCAGTACTTC. Translation: CASSTPGTEKNIQYF. V and J are TRBV7-9 and TRBJ2-4, with 7 bases aligning to TRBD1. This CDR3 comprises 15 residues. Germline lookup yields CDR1 SEHNR and CDR2 FQNEAQ (reference sequence). V shed 5 bases and J 4 bases; nucleotides not matched to a gene: 8.

This clonotype was recorded at least ten times. The J gene is TRBJ1-5, the V gene TRBV6-1; no reliable D call. The CDR3 is 15 amino acids. V was trimmed by 0 bases and J by 0 bases, leaving 6 bases between them. Germline V lookup: CDR1 MNHNS, CDR2 SASEGT. CDR3 loop: CASSEAAHSNQPQHF. The CDR3 nucleotides read TGTGCCAGCAGTGAAGCGGCCCATAGCAATCAGCCCCAGCATTTT.

This rearrangement joins TRBV11-2 to TRBJ2-2; D possibly corresponds to TRBD2 (6 bases). CDR1 SGHAT and CDR2 FQNNGV come from the germline V gene. Deletions cut 5 bases from V and 2 bases from J, with 15 bases between. The CDR3 is 16 residues long. CDR3 bases: TGTGCCAGCAGCCGCTCAGGCGGGGTTAACACCGGGGAGCTGTTTTTT. Translation gives CASSRSGGVNTGELFF.